Listed below are T cell receptor beta chains from one sample, sequenced in a study of T cell repertoires in cytomegalovirus infection. TCRdb fed the reads into MiXCR, producing one record per CDR3 protein. The repertoire holds around 550,000 distinct CDR3 sequences, around 27% seen once, with about 13% in the top ten. Specimen: PBMCs. Source of these receptors: a human donor in good health (CMV status not recorded). Some clones in this sample may be carry-over from other donors' samples. The conserved cysteine and the conserved F or W are not part of the CDR3 here. Fields, in order: V gene, J gene, CDR3 protein.

V gene: TRBV13; J gene: TRBJ1-4; CDR3 protein: ASSQTGLGGLYEKLF
V gene: TRBV7-2; J gene: TRBJ1-5; CDR3 protein: ASRDDNQPQH
V gene: TRBV30; J gene: TRBJ2-1; CDR3 protein: AWSVLWGSGDEQF
V gene: TRBV7-3; J gene: TRBJ2-3; CDR3 protein: ASSSSLTDTQY
V gene: TRBV10-2; J gene: TRBJ2-2; CDR3 protein: ASSLLAGGSGELF
V gene: TRBV29-1; J gene: TRBJ2-4; CDR3 protein: SAAGQGRDIQY
V gene: TRBV20-1; J gene: TRBJ1-6; CDR3 protein: SARGGDRSSPLH
V gene: TRBV6-6; J gene: TRBJ2-1; CDR3 protein: ASAPPGSYNEQF
V gene: TRBV4-3; J gene: TRBJ1-4; CDR3 protein: ASSQERGRRTRGLF
V gene: TRBV20-1; J gene: TRBJ1-5; CDR3 protein: SARDLQGTYSNQPQH
V gene: TRBV29-1; J gene: TRBJ2-1; CDR3 protein: SVEGGVTGVSSYNEQF
V gene: TRBV6-2/TRBV6-3; J gene: TRBJ2-7; CDR3 protein: ASTTINYEQY
V gene: TRBV7-2; J gene: TRBJ1-2; CDR3 protein: ASSQRQGAYYGYT
V gene: TRBV5-3; J gene: TRBJ2-2; CDR3 protein: ASSRTGWRAGELF
V gene: TRBV4-3; J gene: TRBJ2-1; CDR3 protein: ASSQDHGYNEQF
V gene: TRBV7-2; J gene: TRBJ2-3; CDR3 protein: ASSPMSGASDTQY
V gene: TRBV7-9; J gene: TRBJ2-1; CDR3 protein: ASSFRVTGSEQF
V gene: TRBV2; J gene: TRBJ2-7; CDR3 protein: ASRGTGASEQY
V gene: TRBV7-2; J gene: TRBJ2-3; CDR3 protein: ASSRDFTDTQY
V gene: TRBV5-1; J gene: TRBJ2-5; CDR3 protein: ASSLTGLAERETQY
V gene: TRBV11-1; J gene: TRBJ2-7; CDR3 protein: ASSGRLGQGNYEQY
V gene: TRBV7-8; J gene: TRBJ2-7; CDR3 protein: ASILNQGAFYEQY
V gene: TRBV7-6; J gene: TRBJ1-4; CDR3 protein: ASSSPDRGSDAKLF
V gene: TRBV7-6; J gene: TRBJ2-1; CDR3 protein: ASSLVSLLAGGGEQF
V gene: TRBV6-1; J gene: TRBJ1-1; CDR3 protein: ASRLSRAF
V gene: TRBV11-3; J gene: TRBJ2-3; CDR3 protein: ASSGGGGTDTQY
V gene: TRBV7-2; J gene: TRBJ1-1; CDR3 protein: ASSPALNTEAF
V gene: TRBV6-5; J gene: TRBJ2-3; CDR3 protein: ASSYSLAGGQADTQY
V gene: TRBV7-2; J gene: TRBJ2-7; CDR3 protein: ASSLIRGYSYEQY
V gene: TRBV7-2; J gene: TRBJ2-3; CDR3 protein: ASSPAWILSTDTQY
V gene: TRBV7-6; J gene: TRBJ1-4; CDR3 protein: ASSLALAKKTGSFNEKLF
V gene: TRBV30; J gene: TRBJ1-5; CDR3 protein: AWSAPTGSWHQPQH
V gene: TRBV24-1; J gene: TRBJ2-7; CDR3 protein: ATSDFRLDGAYEQY
V gene: TRBV25-1; J gene: TRBJ2-1; CDR3 protein: ASQPRGSSYNEQF
V gene: TRBV20-1; J gene: TRBJ1-5; CDR3 protein: SARGGGRAIQPQH
V gene: TRBV11-3; J gene: TRBJ1-4; CDR3 protein: ASRGQGAYEKLF
V gene: TRBV25-1; J gene: TRBJ2-5; CDR3 protein: ASSDRVEETQY